This T cell receptor beta chain was obtained from a study of T cell clones after liver transplantation. Across the study: A pre-transplant mixed lymphocyte reaction with TCRbeta sequencing defined graft-donor-reactive clones followed in post-transplant blood.

Between the trimmed V and J ends, which lost 4 bases and 3 bases, there was a span of 9 bases. Germline CDR1 is SQVTM and CDR2 is ANQGSEA. The CDR3 contains 12 residues. Using immunoSEQ multiplex PCR, the repertoire was profiled, and TCRdb retains in-frame clones only, with some absent. The sample has tens of thousands of clones; roughly 80% are singletons. Sequenced here: CD4+ T cells from blood, sampled at the 22-month timepoint. This clonotype originated in a human patient who received a liver transplant. Some of the T cells may derive from the graft donor. The genes are TRBV29-1 and TRBJ1-1, with unresolved D. Written as DNA, the CDR3 is TGCAGCGTTGGGAACGGCCACACTGAAGCTTTCTTT. It specifies CSVGNGHTEAFF. Full variable domain (rest looked up from reference TRBV29-1 and TRBJ1-1): SAVISQKPSRDICQRGTSLTIQCQVDSQVTMMFWYRQQPGQSLTLIATANQGSEATYESGFVIDKFPISRPNLTFSTLTVSNMSPEDSSIYLCSVGNGHTEAFFGQGTRLTVV.